The TCR beta chain under discussion was sequenced for a study of T cell changes during pregnancy in multiple sclerosis. Profiling relied on immunoSEQ multiplex PCR, and the TCRdb table lists in-frame clones only, not all of them. The data show some 80,000 clones, around 92% seen once. Germline trimming cut 0 bases from V and 5 bases from J; bases unmatched to any gene: 12. CDR3 length: 18 residues. Germline loops: CDR1 LGHNA, CDR2 YNFKEQ. The sequences come from peripheral blood, collected before pregnancy. This sequence was found in a female donor with multiple sclerosis, enrolled in a pregnancy study. V usage is TRBV4-2 and J usage is TRBJ2-7; 11 bases are a match to TRBD2. Here the CDR3 reads CASSQDGPRLAGIHEQYF. The CDR3 DNA is TGTGCCAGCAGCCAAGATGGCCCCCGACTAGCGGGAATCCACGAGCAGTACTTC.